A single sample is the source of the 26 T cell receptor beta chains below, sequenced in a study of breast tumors, draining lymph nodes, adjacent tissues. The lymph nodes were axillary draining lymph nodes from breast cancer patients. TCRdb independently ran MiXCR on the multiplex PCR reads; one entry per CDR3 protein. The repertoire includes approximately 280,000 distinct CDR3 sequences, about 30% of them detected once, and under 1.2% sits in the top ten. Sequencing was performed on axillary lymph node tissue. These receptors were obtained from a female donor with breast cancer. Some clones in this sample may be carry-over from other donors' samples.

The rearrangement joins TRBV2 to TRBJ2-2, with unresolved D. Germline V gene lookup returns CDR1 SNHLY and CDR2 FYNNEI. V was trimmed by 7 bases and J by 3 bases, leaving 6 bases between them. This CDR3 contains 12 residues. The CDR3 bases are TGTGCCAGCAACCAGGACACCGGGGAGCTGTTTTTT. Residues: CASNQDTGELFF. The variable domain in full, with the rest retrieved from reference TRBV2 and TRBJ2-2, is EPEVTQTPSHQVTQMGQEVILRCVPISNHLYFYWYRQILGQKVEFLVSFYNNEISEKSEIFDDQFSVERPDGSNFTLKIRSTKLEDSAMYFCASNQDTGELFFGEGSRLTVL.

The V and J genes are TRBV15 and TRBJ1-2; D perhaps matches TRBD1 (5 bases). This CDR3 contains 12 residues. The germline V gene has CDR1 LNHNV and CDR2 YYDKDF (reference sequence). Trimming stripped 5 bases from V and 5 bases from J, with 9 bases between. The CDR3 region is CATSRQTYGYTF. CDR3 coding DNA: TGTGCCACCAGCCGACAGACTTATGGCTACACCTTC.

This clonotype has a count of ten or more. The chain employs TRBV10-3 and TRBJ2-1; 8 bases match TRBD2. This CDR3 has 16 amino acids. V was clipped by 3 bases and J by 2 bases; unmatched bases: 6. Germline loops: CDR1 ENHRY, CDR2 SYGVKD. Here the CDR3 DNA reads TGTGCCATCAGTGATGACTCGGGAGGGGCCTACAATGAGCAGTTCTTC. As protein: CAISDDSGGAYNEQFF.

This clonotype occurred many times. This chain connects TRBV4-1 to TRBJ2-2; 8 bases are a match to TRBD1. Germline CDR1 reads MGHRA; CDR2 reads YSYEKL. The CDR3 has 19 residues. Trimming at V came to 1 base and at J to 5 bases, leaving 15 bases not matched to a gene. The CDR3 DNA reads TGCGCCAGCAGCCAAGGCGACTATCCGGGACAGGTGGGAACCGGGGAGCTGTTTTTT. This codes for CASSQGDYPGQVGTGELFF.

This clonotype was seen many times. The gene calls are TRBV7-3 and TRBJ2-2; 9 bases map to TRBD2. V shed 4 bases, J shed 1 base, and the junction held 1 base outside the gene matches. The CDR3 contains 15 residues. Per the germline V gene, CDR1 is SGHTA and CDR2 is FQGTGA. For the CDR3, the DNA is TGTGCCAGCAGCTCGACTAGCGGGAACACCGGGGAGCTGTTTTTT. Its protein is CASSSTSGNTGELFF.

This clonotype was seen many times. The rearrangement joins TRBV5-6 to TRBJ1-2, with TRBD1 identical over 7 bases. The germline gives CDR1 SGHDT, CDR2 YYEEEE. The J segment lost 10 bases and the V segment lost 4 bases, leaving 13 bases of the junction unmatched. The CDR3 is 14 amino acids. CDR3 sequence reads: CASSPQYGDSYYTF. In DNA, the CDR3 is TGTGCCAGCAGCCCACAATACGGGGACAGTTACTACACCTTC. The full variable domain, in which reference TRBV5-6 and TRBJ1-2 provide the parts outside the CDR3, is DAGVTQSPTHLIKTRGQQVTLRCSPKSGHDTVSWYQQALGQGPQFIFQYYEEEERQRGNFPDRFSGHQFPNYSSELNVNALLLGDSALYLCASSPQYGDSYYTFGSGTRLTVV.

This clonotype has ten or more counts. This rearrangement joins TRBV5-4 to TRBJ2-7; D call uncertain. This CDR3 region has 12 residues. The V and J ends lost 4 bases and 4 bases respectively, with 9 bases between them. Germline V CDR1 and CDR2: SGHNT, YYREEE (reference sequence). In DNA, the CDR3 is TGTGCCAGCAGCCTCCTAAATTACGAGCAGTACTTC. It translates to CASSLLNYEQYF.

In the case of this clonotype: A much more abundant neighbour one base away suggests this may be a read error. The genes are TRBV7-2 and TRBJ2-3, with TRBD2 matching 8 bases. Germline-derived CDR1 and CDR2 are SGHTA and FQGNSA. CDR3 length: 17 residues. CDR3 DNA sequence: TGTGCCAGCAGCCTACAGCGGGAGTCGAGGGCCACAGATCCGCAGTATTTT. Amino acids: CASSLQRESRATDPQYF.

This chain connects TRBV20-1 to TRBJ2-7; perhaps TRBD2 as D (6 bases). V was trimmed by 5 bases and J by 6 bases, leaving 20 bases between them. Per the germline V gene, CDR1 is DFQATT and CDR2 is SNEGSKA (reference sequence). The CDR3 loop spans 14 amino acids. The CDR3 DNA reads as TGCAGTGCTCTCCGGGGGACCCAAACCTCCGAGCAGTACTTC. Its translation is CSALRGTQTSEQYF.

This clonotype was seen ten or more times. The gene calls are TRBV20-1 and TRBJ2-1; the D call may be TRBD1 or TRBD2 (5 bases each). This CDR3 is 15 amino acids long. Trimming took 0 bases from V and 3 from J, leaving 12 bases between them. Germline V gene data show CDR1 as DFQATT and CDR2 as SNEGSKA (reference sequence). The CDR3 bases are TGCAGTGCTAGAGATGTAGCTGGGGGCTACAATGAGCAGTTCTTC. It yields the protein CSARDVAGGYNEQFF.

This clonotype was counted ten times or more. This chain connects TRBV5-1 to TRBJ2-3; D is unresolved. The V end was cut by 2 bases, the J end by 4 bases, with 14 bases between. The CDR3 has 15 residues. CDR1 and CDR2 (germline): SGHRS, YFSETQ. The DNA of the CDR3 is TGCGCCAGCAGCTTCAACTCAGCCCCTCCAGATACGCAGTATTTT. It translates to CASSFNSAPPDTQYF.

The table lists this clonotype with many counts. One end of the junction is discordant with germline, which a read error may explain. The V call is TRBV7-7, the J call TRBJ2-1; no firm D call. This CDR3 region has 14 residues. The germline V gene has CDR1 SSHAT and CDR2 FNYEAQ (reference sequence). For the CDR3, the DNA is TGTGCTAGCAGCTTAGGCAGAAGTGACAATGAGCAGTTCTTC. Its protein is CASSLGRSDNEQFF.

With respect to this clonotype: This may arise from a read error, as a much more abundant clone is one base away. V and J are TRBV4-1 and TRBJ2-1; the match to TRBD1 covers 8 bases. Trimming removed 6 bases from V and 0 bases from J; junction bases left unmatched: 10. This CDR3 spans 17 amino acids. The germline CDR1 and CDR2 sequences are MGHRA and YSYEKL. The CDR3: CASRPSPGQVSYNEQFF. The CDR3, as DNA: TGCGCCAGCAGACCAAGTCCGGGACAGGTCTCCTACAATGAGCAGTTCTTC.

This clonotype was detected a few times. This chain joins TRBV5-5 and TRBJ2-7; D might be TRBD1 (5 bases). Between the trimmed V and J ends, which lost 3 bases and 0 bases, there was a span of 10 bases. The length of the CDR3 is 14 residues. Germline V gene sequence: CDR1 SGHKS, CDR2 YYEKEE (reference sequence). The CDR3 DNA follows: TGTGCCAGCAGCTCCCGACAGAACTCCTACGAGCAGTACTTC. Protein: CASSSRQNSYEQYF. The whole variable domain, filled in from reference TRBV5-5 and TRBJ2-7, reads DAGVTQSPTHLIKTRGQQVTLRCSPISGHKSVSWYQQVLGQGPQFIFQYYEKEERGRGNFPDRFSARQFPNYSSELNVNALLLGDSALYLCASSSRQNSYEQYFGPGTRLTVT.

This clonotype occurred many times. The chain carries TRBV15 and TRBJ2-3, with no clear D. Trimming pared 5 bases from V and 6 bases from J, leaving 9 bases between. Germline values: CDR1 LNHNV, CDR2 YYDKDF (reference sequence). The CDR3 runs 12 residues. The CDR3 spells CATSLSWDTQYF. The CDR3 DNA sequence: TGTGCCACCAGCCTTAGCTGGGATACGCAGTATTTT.

Many counts were recorded for this clonotype. CDR3: CASKGTGRNTDTQYF. The CDR3 region has the DNA TGTGCCAGCAAAGGAACCGGGAGGAACACAGATACGCAGTATTTT. The chain links TRBV9 to TRBJ2-3, with TRBD2 matching over 7 bases. The ends lost 6 bases at V and 2 bases at J; junction bases unmatched: 9. From germline, CDR1 is SGDLS and CDR2 YYNGEE. The CDR3 is 15 residues long.

This clonotype was picked up a small number of times. The rearrangement links TRBV19 to TRBJ1-1; the D is unclear. The germline V gene encodes CDR1 LNHDA and CDR2 SQIVND (reference sequence). The CDR3 loop spans 11 amino acids. Trimming removed 7 bases from V and 6 bases from J, with 9 bases in between. The CDR3 nucleotides read TGTGCCAGTATAGGAGGCTCTGAAGCTTTCTTT. The encoded protein is CASIGGSEAFF. Full variable domain (rest looked up from reference TRBV19 and TRBJ1-1): DGGITQSPKYLFRKEGQNVTLSCEQNLNHDAMYWYRQDPGQGLRLIYYSQIVNDFQKGDIAEGYSVSREKKESFPLTVTSAQKNPTAFYLCASIGGSEAFFGQGTRLTVV.

This clonotype was recorded many times. This chain connects TRBV15 to TRBJ2-1; a possible D gene is TRBD1 (5 bases). Germline CDR1 LNHNV, CDR2 YYDKDF (reference sequence). Deletions cut 8 bases from V and 5 bases from J, with 13 bases between. CDR3 length: 13 amino acids. The CDR3 DNA sequence: TGTGCCACCCGCCTTGACAGTAACAATGAGCAGTTCTTC. Residues: CATRLDSNNEQFF.

In its sample, this clonotype was seen many times. Its ends do not fully match the called genes, so a read error is possible. V gene TRBV7-7 combines with J gene TRBJ2-3, with D unclear. The CDR3 loop spans 14 amino acids. CDR1 SSHAT and CDR2 FNYEAQ come from the germline V gene (reference sequence). Here the CDR3 reads CASSLGPNTDTQYF. The CDR3, as DNA: TGTGCTAGCAGCTTGGGTCCAAACACAGATACGCAGTATTTT. Full variable domain (remainder filled in from reference TRBV7-7 and TRBJ2-3): GAGVSQSPRYKVTKRGQDVTLRCDPISSHATLYWYQQALGQGPEFLTYFNYEAQPDKSGLPSDRFSAERPEGSISTLTIQRTEQRDSAMYRCASSLGPNTDTQYFGPGTRLTVL.

The table lists this clonotype with many counts. This chain uses TRBV12-3 or TRBV12-4 with TRBJ2-7, with TRBD2 identical over 10 bases. The CDR3 is 13 residues long. The V segment lost 4 bases and the J segment 6 bases; nucleotides outside the gene matches: 3. The CDR3 DNA is TGTGCCAGCAGTTCGGGACTAGCGAGCGAGCAGTACTTC. It is translated as CASSSGLASEQYF.

This clonotype was counted ten times or more. The chain carries TRBV7-2 and TRBJ2-1, with D unclear. In germline, CDR1 is SGHTA, CDR2 FQGNSA. There are 13 residues in the CDR3. V lost 1 base to trimming and J lost 7 bases, with 8 bases between them. CDR3 DNA sequence: TGTGCCAGCAGCTTAGGGCTAGTAAATGAGCAGTTCTTC. Its protein product is CASSLGLVNEQFF.

This clonotype was counted ten times or more. The V and J genes are TRBV5-1 and TRBJ1-2; tentatively, D is TRBD1 (6 bases). This CDR3 is 15 amino acids long. The V gene's germline CDR1 is SGHRS and CDR2 YFSETQ. Trimming left V 5 bases short and J 0 bases short, with 14 bases between. The DNA for the CDR3 is TGCGCCAGCAGGTATTTACAGGGCCCTAACTATGGCTACACCTTC. Translating it yields CASRYLQGPNYGYTF.

A note on this clonotype: This may come from a read error, since a much larger clone is one base off. The chain joins TRBV5-1 to TRBJ2-1, with D perhaps TRBD2 (5 bases). V lost 0 bases and J lost 7, with 17 bases in between. Germline lookup yields CDR1 SGHRS and CDR2 YFSETQ. This CDR3 spans 16 amino acids. The CDR3 nucleotides are TGCGCCAGCAGCTTGGAACTCCGGGGTCTAAGGAATGAGCAGTTCTTC. It translates to CASSLELRGLRNEQFF.

Note on this clonotype: This sequence may be a read error, since a much larger clone differs from it by one base. This chain connects TRBV7-2 to TRBJ2-7; D unresolved. Germline CDR1 reads SGHTA; CDR2 reads FQGNSA. The CDR3 has 15 amino acids. CDR3 sequence reads: CASSLGSSTSCEQYF. The CDR3 DNA is TGTGCCAGCAGCTTAGGTAGCTCGACTTCCTGCGAGCAGTACTTC. Together with reference TRBV7-2 and TRBJ2-7, the CDR3 gives the full variable domain: GAGVSQSPSNKVTEKGKDVELRCDPISGHTALYWYRQSLGQGLEFLIYFQGNSAPDKSGLPSDRFSAERTGGSVSTLTIQRTQQEDSAVYLCASSLGSSTSCEQYFGPGTRLTVT.

This clonotype has a count of ten or more. V gene TRBV29-1 combines with J gene TRBJ2-7; D gene ambiguous. Per germline, CDR1 SQVTM and CDR2 ANQGSEA. V was shortened by 2 bases and J by 3 bases, with 11 bases between the two germline ends. The CDR3 contains 13 residues. This CDR3 reads CSVEIAPLYEQYF. The CDR3 region has the DNA TGCAGCGTTGAAATAGCTCCTCTCTACGAGCAGTACTTC.

The sample holds a few counts of this clonotype. With a much larger clone just one base away, this may be a read error. The rearrangement uses TRBV5-1 and TRBJ2-1, with 11 bases that match TRBD2. The CDR3 runs 13 residues. CDR1 is SGHRS, CDR2 YFSETQ, per germline. The V gene end was trimmed by 3 bases and the J gene end by 13 bases; junction bases not matched to a gene: 6. In DNA, the CDR3 is TGCGCCAGCAGCTCAACTAGCGGGAGAGACCAGTTCTTC. Translated, it gives CASSSTSGRDQFF.